These 3 T cell receptor beta chains were all obtained from the same sample, sequenced in a study of T-cell reconstitution after alpha-beta-depleted transplantation in children. Unique molecular identifiers were incorporated into the prepared TCRbeta library. TCRdb passed the PCR reads through MiXCR, listing each CDR3 protein once. The data show roughly 400,000 distinct CDR3 sequences, approximately 20% seen once. This sample comprised PBMCs from the stem cell graft donor, obtained from the stem cell graft. These receptors all come from a human donor who donated a stem cell graft to a child with acute myeloid leukemia.

This clonotype was counted once. The chain links TRBV28 to TRBJ1-2, with 10 bases lining up with TRBD1. The V gene's germline CDR1 is MDHEN and CDR2 SYDVKM. After removal of 5 bases from V and 1 base from J, the junction contained 7 bases not matched to a gene. This CDR3 region has 16 residues. CDR3 residues: CASSPAGQGINYGYTF. CDR3 coding DNA: TGTGCCAGCAGTCCCGCGGGACAGGGGATTAACTATGGCTACACCTTC.

The V gene is TRBV6-2 or TRBV6-3, the J gene TRBJ2-1, with D tentatively TRBD2 (7 bases). Trimming took 2 bases from V and 6 from J, leaving 20 bases between them. Germline V gives CDR1 MNHEY, CDR2 SVGEGT. This CDR3 comprises 17 residues. The CDR3, as DNA: TGTGCCAGCAGTTACGAGCCCGGGGGGCTGAAAACCAATGAGCAGTTCTTC. The encoded protein is CASSYEPGGLKTNEQFF.

The rearrangement joins TRBV5-1 to TRBJ2-2, with D maybe TRBD2 (5 bases). V lost 3 bases, J lost 3 bases, and 9 bases lay in between. The CDR3 is 14 amino acids. The germline V gene encodes CDR1 SGHRS and CDR2 YFSETQ. The chain's CDR3 is CASSWTRYTGELFF. The CDR3 DNA reads as TGCGCCAGCAGCTGGACTCGTTACACCGGGGAGCTGTTTTTT.